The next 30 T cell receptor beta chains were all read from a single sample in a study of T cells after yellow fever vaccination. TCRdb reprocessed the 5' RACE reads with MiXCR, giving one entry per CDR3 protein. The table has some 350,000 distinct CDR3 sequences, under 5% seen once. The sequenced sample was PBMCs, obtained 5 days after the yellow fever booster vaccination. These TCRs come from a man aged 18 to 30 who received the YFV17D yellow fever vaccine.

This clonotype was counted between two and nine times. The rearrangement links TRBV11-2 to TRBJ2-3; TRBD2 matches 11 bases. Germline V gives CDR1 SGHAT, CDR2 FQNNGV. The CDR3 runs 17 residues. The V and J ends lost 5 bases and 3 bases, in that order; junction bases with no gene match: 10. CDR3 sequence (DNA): TGTGCCAGCAGCGAGGTGCCTAGCGGGGGGAAGACAGATACGCAGTATTTT. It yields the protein CASSEVPSGGKTDTQYF.

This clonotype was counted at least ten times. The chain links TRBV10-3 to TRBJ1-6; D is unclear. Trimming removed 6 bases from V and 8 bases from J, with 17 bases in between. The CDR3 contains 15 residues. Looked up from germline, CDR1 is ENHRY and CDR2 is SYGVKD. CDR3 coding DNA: TGTGCCATCAGCCTCGTTAAGGGAGGGCATTCACCCCTCCACTTT. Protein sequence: CAISLVKGGHSPLHF.

The CDR3 coding sequence is TGCAGTGCTAGGCGAGTGGGTAGCGGGGGCCTCTCCTACGAGCAGTACTTC. Its translation: CSARRVGSGGLSYEQYF. The rearrangement joins TRBV20-1 to TRBJ2-7; 9 positions agree with TRBD2. Trimming cost V 3 bases and J 0 bases; bases outside gene matches: 12. Germline assignment: CDR1 DFQATT and CDR2 SNEGSKA (reference sequence). This CDR3 comprises 17 residues.

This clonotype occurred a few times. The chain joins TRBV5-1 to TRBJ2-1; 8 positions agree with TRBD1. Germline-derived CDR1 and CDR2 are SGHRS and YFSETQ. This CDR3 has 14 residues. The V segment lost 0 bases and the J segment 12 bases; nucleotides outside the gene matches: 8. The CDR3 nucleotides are TGCGCCAGCAGCTTGGATCCAGGGGGCCGTATGCAGTTCTTC. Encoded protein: CASSLDPGGRMQFF.

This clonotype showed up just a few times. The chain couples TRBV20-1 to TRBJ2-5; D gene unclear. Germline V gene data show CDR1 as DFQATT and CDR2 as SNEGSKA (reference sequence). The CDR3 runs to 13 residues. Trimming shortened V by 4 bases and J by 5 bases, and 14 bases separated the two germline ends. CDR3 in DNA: TGCAGTGCTAAAGTCACAGTGGCGGAGACCCAGTACTTC. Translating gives CSAKVTVAETQYF.

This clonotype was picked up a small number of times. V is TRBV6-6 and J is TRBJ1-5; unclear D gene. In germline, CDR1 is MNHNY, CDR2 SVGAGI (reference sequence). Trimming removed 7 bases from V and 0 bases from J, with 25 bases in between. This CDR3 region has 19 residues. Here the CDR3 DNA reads TGTGCCAGCAATGTATTGAGACCAACCTATGCAGGTAGCAATCAGCCCCAGCATTTT. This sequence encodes CASNVLRPTYAGSNQPQHF.

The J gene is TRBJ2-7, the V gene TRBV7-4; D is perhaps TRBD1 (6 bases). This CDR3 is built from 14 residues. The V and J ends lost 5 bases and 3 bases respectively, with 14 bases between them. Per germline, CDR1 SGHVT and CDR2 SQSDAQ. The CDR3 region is CASSQDRTLYEQYV. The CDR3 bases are TGTGCCAGCAGCCAAGACAGGACACTCTACGAGCAGTACGTC.

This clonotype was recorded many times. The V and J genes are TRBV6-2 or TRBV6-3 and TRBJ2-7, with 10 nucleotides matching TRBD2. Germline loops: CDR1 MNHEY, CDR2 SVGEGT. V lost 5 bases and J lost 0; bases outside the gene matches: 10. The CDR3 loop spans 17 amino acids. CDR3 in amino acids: CASSNPTLAGASYEQYV. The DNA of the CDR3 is TGTGCCAGCAGTAACCCAACTCTAGCGGGGGCCTCCTACGAGCAGTACGTC.

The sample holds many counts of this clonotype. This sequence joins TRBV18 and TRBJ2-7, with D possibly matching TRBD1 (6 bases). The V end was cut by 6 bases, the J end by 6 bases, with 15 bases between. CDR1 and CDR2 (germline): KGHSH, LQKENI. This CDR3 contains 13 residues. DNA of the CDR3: TGTGCCAGCTCGCAGGGGATCCTCGCCGAGCAGTACTTC. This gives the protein CASSQGILAEQYF.

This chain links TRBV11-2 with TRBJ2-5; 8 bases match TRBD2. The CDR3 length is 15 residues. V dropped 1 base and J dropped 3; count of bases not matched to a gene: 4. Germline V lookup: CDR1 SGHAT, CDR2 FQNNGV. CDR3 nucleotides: TGTGCCAGCAGCTTAGGGACTAGCAGCGAAGAGACCCAGTACTTC. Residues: CASSLGTSSEETQYF.

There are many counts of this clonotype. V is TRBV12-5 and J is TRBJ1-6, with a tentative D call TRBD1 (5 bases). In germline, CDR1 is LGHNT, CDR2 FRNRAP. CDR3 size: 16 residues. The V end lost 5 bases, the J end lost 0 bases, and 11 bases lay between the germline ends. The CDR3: CASGPQGSSYNSPLHF. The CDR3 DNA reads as TGTGCTAGTGGTCCGCAGGGCAGCTCCTATAATTCACCCCTCCACTTT. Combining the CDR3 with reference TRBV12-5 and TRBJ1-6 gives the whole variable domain DARVTQTPRHKVTEMGQEVTMRCQPILGHNTVFWYRQTMMQGLELLAYFRNRAPLDDSGMPKDRFSAEMPDATLATLKIQPSEPRDSAVYFCASGPQGSSYNSPLHFGNGTRLTVT.

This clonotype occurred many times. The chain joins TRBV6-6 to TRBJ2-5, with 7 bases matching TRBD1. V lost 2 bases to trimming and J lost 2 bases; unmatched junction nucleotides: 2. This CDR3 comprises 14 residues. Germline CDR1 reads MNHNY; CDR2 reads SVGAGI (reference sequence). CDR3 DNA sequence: TGTGCCAGCAGTTACCCGGGACAGCAAGAGACCCAGTACTTC. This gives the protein CASSYPGQQETQYF.

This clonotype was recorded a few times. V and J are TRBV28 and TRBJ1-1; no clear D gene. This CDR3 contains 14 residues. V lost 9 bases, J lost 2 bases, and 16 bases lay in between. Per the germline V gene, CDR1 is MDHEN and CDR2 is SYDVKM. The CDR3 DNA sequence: TGTGCCAGTCAAGGAAGCTATCGCAACACTGAAGCTTTCTTT. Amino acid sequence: CASQGSYRNTEAFF.

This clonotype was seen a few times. The CDR3 loop reads CASSQESNNEQFF. For the CDR3, the DNA is TGCGCCAGCAGCCAAGAATCCAACAATGAGCAGTTCTTC. The chain couples TRBV4-1 to TRBJ2-1; D gene uncertain. Germline loops: CDR1 MGHRA, CDR2 YSYEKL. Trimming left V 0 bases short and J 5 bases short, with 5 bases between. CDR3 length: 13 residues.

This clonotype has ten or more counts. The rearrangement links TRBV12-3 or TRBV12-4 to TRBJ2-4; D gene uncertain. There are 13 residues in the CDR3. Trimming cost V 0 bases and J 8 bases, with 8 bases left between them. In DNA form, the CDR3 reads TGTGCCAGCAGTTTAGCGGGTCAGGACATTCAGTACTTC. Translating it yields CASSLAGQDIQYF.

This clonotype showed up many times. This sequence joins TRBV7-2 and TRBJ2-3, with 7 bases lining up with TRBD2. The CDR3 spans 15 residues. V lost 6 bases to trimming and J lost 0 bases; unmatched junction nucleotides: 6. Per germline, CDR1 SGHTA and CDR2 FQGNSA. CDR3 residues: CASRIAGASTDTQYF. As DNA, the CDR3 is TGTGCCAGCAGGATAGCGGGTGCTAGCACAGATACGCAGTATTTT.

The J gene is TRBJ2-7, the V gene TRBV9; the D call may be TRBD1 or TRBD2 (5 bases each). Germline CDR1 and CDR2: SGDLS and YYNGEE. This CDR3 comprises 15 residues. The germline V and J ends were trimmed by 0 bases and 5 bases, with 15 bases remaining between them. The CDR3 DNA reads TGTGCCAGCAGCGTAGGTGAGGGGCTTATCGACGAGCAGTACTTC. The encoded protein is CASSVGEGLIDEQYF.

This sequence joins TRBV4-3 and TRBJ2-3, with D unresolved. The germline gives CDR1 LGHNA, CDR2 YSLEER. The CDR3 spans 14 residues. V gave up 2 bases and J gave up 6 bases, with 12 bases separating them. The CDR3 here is CASSQSIQVDTQYF. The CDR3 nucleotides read TGCGCCAGCAGCCAATCTATTCAGGTGGATACGCAGTATTTT.

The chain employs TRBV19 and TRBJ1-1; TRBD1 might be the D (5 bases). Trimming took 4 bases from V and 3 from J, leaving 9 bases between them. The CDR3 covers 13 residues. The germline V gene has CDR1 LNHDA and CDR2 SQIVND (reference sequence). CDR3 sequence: CASSRLGDTEAFF. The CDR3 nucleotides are TGTGCCAGTAGTAGGCTAGGGGACACTGAAGCTTTCTTT.

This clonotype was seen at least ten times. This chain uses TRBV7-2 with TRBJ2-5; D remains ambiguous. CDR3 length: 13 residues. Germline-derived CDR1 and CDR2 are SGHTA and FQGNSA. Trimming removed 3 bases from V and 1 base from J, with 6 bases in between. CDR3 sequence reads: CASSFAIQETQYF. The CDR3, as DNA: TGTGCCAGCAGCTTTGCTATCCAAGAGACCCAGTACTTC.

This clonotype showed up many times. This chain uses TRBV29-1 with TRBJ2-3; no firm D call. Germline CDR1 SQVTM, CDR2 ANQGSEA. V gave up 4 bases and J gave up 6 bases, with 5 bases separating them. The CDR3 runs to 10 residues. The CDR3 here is CSVGVDTQYF. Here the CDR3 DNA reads TGCAGCGTTGGGGTGGATACGCAGTATTTT.

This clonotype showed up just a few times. The CDR3 is CASSYSVGGQVRNRQFF. In DNA, the CDR3 is TGTGCCAGCAGTTACTCGGTCGGTGGGCAGGTTCGAAACAGGCAGTTCTTC. This chain uses TRBV6-5 with TRBJ2-1; D is unresolved. CDR3 length: 17 amino acids. Looked up from germline, CDR1 is MNHEY and CDR2 is SVGAGI. V gave up 0 bases and J gave up 12 bases, with 24 bases separating them.

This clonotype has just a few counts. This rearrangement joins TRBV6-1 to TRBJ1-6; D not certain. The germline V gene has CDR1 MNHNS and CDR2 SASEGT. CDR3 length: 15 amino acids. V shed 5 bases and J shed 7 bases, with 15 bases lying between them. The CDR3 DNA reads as TGTGCCAGCAGTCGGGGTCCGGGTCAAAATTCACCCCTCCACTTT. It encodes CASSRGPGQNSPLHF.

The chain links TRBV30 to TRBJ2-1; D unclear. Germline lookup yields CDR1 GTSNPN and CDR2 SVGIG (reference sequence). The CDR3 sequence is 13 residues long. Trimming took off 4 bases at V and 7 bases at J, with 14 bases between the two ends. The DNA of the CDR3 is TGTGCCTGGAAGTCAAAGAGCAGGAATGAGCAGTTCTTC. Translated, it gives CAWKSKSRNEQFF.

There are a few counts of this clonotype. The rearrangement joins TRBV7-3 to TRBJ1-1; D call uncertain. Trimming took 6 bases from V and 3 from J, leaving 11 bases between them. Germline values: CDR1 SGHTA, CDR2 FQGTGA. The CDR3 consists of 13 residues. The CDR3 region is CASSRDLDTEAFF. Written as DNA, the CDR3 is TGTGCCAGCAGTCGGGATTTGGACACTGAAGCTTTCTTT.

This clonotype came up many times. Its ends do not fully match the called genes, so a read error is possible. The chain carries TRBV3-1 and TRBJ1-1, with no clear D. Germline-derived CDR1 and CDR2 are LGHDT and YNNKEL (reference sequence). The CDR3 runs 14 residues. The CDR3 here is CASSQDPGGTEAFF. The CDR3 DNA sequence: TGCGCCAGCAGCCAAGATCCGGGTGGGACTGAAGCTTTCTTT.

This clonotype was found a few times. The CDR3 here is CAWSPRELDGYTF. In nucleotides, the CDR3 is TGTGCCTGGAGTCCCAGGGAGTTGGATGGCTACACCTTC. The chain recombines TRBV30 with TRBJ1-2, with a tentative D call TRBD1 (5 bases). Germline CDR1 GTSNPN, CDR2 SVGIG (reference sequence). The CDR3 sequence is 13 residues long. V was trimmed by 2 bases and J by 6 bases, leaving 13 bases between them.

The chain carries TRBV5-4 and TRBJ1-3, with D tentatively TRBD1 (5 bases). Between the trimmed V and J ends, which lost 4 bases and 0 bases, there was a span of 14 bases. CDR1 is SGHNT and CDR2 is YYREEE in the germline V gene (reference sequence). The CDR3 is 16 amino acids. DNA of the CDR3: TGTGCCAGCAGCCGGGACCCAACTCCCTCTGGAAACACCATATATTTT. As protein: CASSRDPTPSGNTIYF.

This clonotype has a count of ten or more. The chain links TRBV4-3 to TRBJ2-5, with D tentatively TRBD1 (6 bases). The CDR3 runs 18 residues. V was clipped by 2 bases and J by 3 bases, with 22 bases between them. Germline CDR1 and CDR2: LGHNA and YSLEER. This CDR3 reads CASSQYTGHQDIEETQYF. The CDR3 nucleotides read TGCGCCAGCAGCCAATACACGGGACACCAAGACATCGAAGAGACCCAGTACTTC.

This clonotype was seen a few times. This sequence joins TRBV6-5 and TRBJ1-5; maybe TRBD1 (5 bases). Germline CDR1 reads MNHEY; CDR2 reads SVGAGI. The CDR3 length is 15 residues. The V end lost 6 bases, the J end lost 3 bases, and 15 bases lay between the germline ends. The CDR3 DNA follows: TGTGCCAGCAGCCCCGGGACCCTGCTCAATCAGCCCCAGCATTTT. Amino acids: CASSPGTLLNQPQHF.